This T cell receptor beta chain was captured by sequencing in a study of T cells after yellow fever vaccination. Germline CDR1 and CDR2: DFQATT and SNEGSKA (reference sequence). J was trimmed by 0 bases and V by 4 bases; bases with no gene match: 0. The CDR3 is made up of 14 amino acids. General observations from the study: Clonotypes found in both CD4 and CD8 compartments made up a small share. Reappearance after the booster was seen for most primary-vaccination clones, at around 95% CD4 and around 90% CD8.

Comments on this clonotype: Its matching antigen is unknown.

A universal primer site and UMIs were added as TCR cDNA was made by 5'RACE template switching. TCRdb passed the 5' RACE reads through MiXCR, listing each CDR3 protein once. The top ten hold around 17% of the sample, which has 350,000 or so distinct CDR3 sequences, about 7.8% seen once. The sequence was obtained from a man younger than 35 who received the YFV17D yellow fever vaccine. The chain recombines TRBV20-1 with TRBJ2-1, with 10 bases that match TRBD2. The starting material was PBMCs, obtained 45 days after the first yellow fever vaccination. In DNA form, the CDR3 reads TGCAGTGCTACTAGCGGGAGCTCCTACAATGAGCAGTTCTTC. It yields the protein CSATSGSSYNEQFF.